The 14 T cell receptor beta chains presented below share a single source sample, sequenced in a study of blood T cell repertoires in COVID-19. The repertoire was sequenced with immunoSEQ multiplex PCR; TCRdb's copy has only in-frame clones and lacks some. The sample shows about 220,000 clones, about 87% of them seen only once. Sequencing was performed on PBMCs or T cells enriched from blood (not recorded which). Receptors were obtained from a woman aged 25 to 45 who had recovered from COVID-19.

The chain links TRBV29-1 to TRBJ1-1, with 10 bases matching TRBD1. CDR1 is SQVTM, CDR2 ANQGSEA, per germline. This CDR3 is built from 13 residues. The V segment lost 7 bases and the J segment 4 bases; nucleotides outside the gene matches: 6. This chain's CDR3 is CSGRQGASTEAFF. The CDR3 region has the DNA TGCAGCGGAAGACAGGGGGCGAGCACTGAAGCTTTCTTT.

The CDR3 nucleotides are TGCGCCAGTAAGCGGGGGGGAGGCTCGGAAGATACGCAGTATTTT. It yields the protein CASKRGGGSEDTQYF. The chain carries TRBV4-3 and TRBJ2-3; 10 bases are shared with TRBD2. The CDR3 sequence is 15 residues long. Germline-derived CDR1 and CDR2 are LGHNA and YSLEER. J lost 5 bases, V lost 9 bases, and 11 bases had no gene match.

The CDR3 DNA reads as TGTGCCAGCAGCCCAAATGGGGCTTTGGGCACTGAAGCTTTCTTT. It translates to CASSPNGALGTEAFF. The rearrangement joins TRBV7-3 to TRBJ1-1, with D perhaps TRBD1 (5 bases). Germline lookup yields CDR1 SGHTA and CDR2 FQGTGA. The CDR3 is made up of 15 amino acids. V lost 5 bases to trimming and J lost 4 bases, with 17 bases between them. The full variable domain, in which reference TRBV7-3 and TRBJ1-1 provide the parts outside the CDR3, is GAGVSQTPSNKVTEKGKYVELRCDPISGHTALYWYRQSLGQGPEFLIYFQGTGAADDSGLPNDRFFAVRPEGSVSTLKIQRTERGDSAVYLCASSPNGALGTEAFFGQGTRLTVV.

The chain recombines TRBV5-6 with TRBJ2-3; no clear D gene. There are 15 residues in the CDR3. CDR1 is SGHDT, CDR2 YYEEEE, per germline. Trimming took off 0 bases at V and 3 bases at J, with 11 bases between the two ends. CDR3 sequence reads: CASSLGSAATDTQYF. The DNA for the CDR3 is TGTGCCAGCAGCTTGGGATCGGCAGCGACAGATACGCAGTATTTT. The complete variable domain, with remaining parts taken from reference TRBV5-6 and TRBJ2-3, reads DAGVTQSPTHLIKTRGQQVTLRCSPKSGHDTVSWYQQALGQGPQFIFQYYEEEERQRGNFPDRFSGHQFPNYSSELNVNALLLGDSALYLCASSLGSAATDTQYFGPGTRLTVL.

The J gene is TRBJ2-1, the V gene TRBV18; D is possibly TRBD2 (6 bases). This CDR3 comprises 16 residues. Trimming left V 1 base short and J 0 bases short, with 10 bases between. Germline V CDR1 and CDR2: KGHSH, LQKENI. DNA for the CDR3: TGTGCCAGCTCACCACTGGCGGGAAACTCCTACAATGAGCAGTTCTTC. Its translation: CASSPLAGNSYNEQFF.

The rearrangement links TRBV7-3 to TRBJ1-6, with TRBD1 identical over 7 bases. The CDR3 has 13 residues. After removal of 5 bases from V and 8 bases from J, the junction contained 3 bases not matched to a gene. Germline V gene data show CDR1 as SGHTA and CDR2 as FQGTGA. The CDR3 sequence: CASSPTGDSPLHF. In nucleotides, the CDR3 is TGTGCCAGCAGCCCAACAGGGGATTCACCCCTCCACTTT.

The chain employs TRBV9 and TRBJ2-3; 7 bases are a match to TRBD2. The V and J ends lost 0 bases and 9 bases, in that order; junction bases with no gene match: 10. Germline values: CDR1 SGDLS, CDR2 YYNGEE. The CDR3 runs to 15 residues. The CDR3 reads CASSVVGALTSTQYF. The CDR3 DNA is TGTGCCAGCAGCGTAGTCGGGGCGTTGACTAGCACGCAGTATTTT.

The J gene is TRBJ2-5, the V gene TRBV29-1, with 7 bases fitting TRBD2. The CDR3 contains 14 residues. Unmatched junction bases numbered 10, after V lost 7 bases and J lost 2 bases. Germline assignment: CDR1 SQVTM and CDR2 ANQGSEA. CDR3 coding DNA: TGCAGCGCCCGGGCAAGCGGGACTCAAGAGACCCAGTACTTC. This translates into CSARASGTQETQYF.

V and J are TRBV15 and TRBJ2-1, with D uncertain. Between the trimmed V and J ends, which lost 1 base and 1 base, there was a span of 8 bases. The CDR3 extends over 15 amino acids. Per the germline V gene, CDR1 is LNHNV and CDR2 is YYDKDF (reference sequence). The CDR3 sequence: CATSRGLQSYNEQFF. The DNA for the CDR3 is TGTGCCACCAGCAGAGGTCTCCAGTCCTACAATGAGCAGTTCTTC.

The chain joins TRBV7-9 to TRBJ2-1; 8 positions agree with TRBD2. The length of the CDR3 is 16 residues. Per the germline V gene, CDR1 is SEHNR and CDR2 is FQNEAQ (reference sequence). With V trimmed by 5 bases and J by 2 bases, 8 bases remained unmatched. This CDR3 reads CASSPPGGGTYNEQFF. In DNA form, the CDR3 reads TGTGCCAGCAGCCCCCCGGGCGGGGGGACCTACAATGAGCAGTTCTTC.

The chain is built from TRBV5-6 and TRBJ1-2; 7 bases map to TRBD1. The CDR3 covers 15 residues. Germline values: CDR1 SGHDT, CDR2 YYEEEE. V trimming: 0 bases; J trimming: 2 bases; junction bases outside the gene matches: 4. The CDR3 reads CASSLAAGGNYGYTF. CDR3 bases: TGTGCCAGCAGCTTGGCGGCAGGGGGGAACTATGGCTACACCTTC.

This chain connects TRBV19 to TRBJ1-2; no definite D call. The CDR3 totals 12 residues. Germline CDR1 reads LNHDA; CDR2 reads SQIVND (reference sequence). Trimming removed 6 bases at V and 5 bases at J, with 10 bases between. The CDR3 protein is CASRQREYGYTF. The CDR3 DNA follows: TGTGCCAGTAGGCAGAGGGAATATGGCTACACCTTC. Based on the CDR3 plus reference TRBV19 and TRBJ1-2, the full variable domain is DGGITQSPKYLFRKEGQNVTLSCEQNLNHDAMYWYRQDPGQGLRLIYYSQIVNDFQKGDIAEGYSVSREKKESFPLTVTSAQKNPTAFYLCASRQREYGYTFGSGTRLTVV.

This chain links TRBV7-9 with TRBJ1-1; D is possibly TRBD1 (5 bases). The CDR3 has 13 residues. The germline CDR1 and CDR2 sequences are SEHNR and FQNEAQ (reference sequence). Trimming stripped 3 bases from V and 3 bases from J, with 8 bases between. The chain's CDR3 is CASSFPGYTEAFF. CDR3 DNA: TGTGCCAGCAGCTTCCCAGGGTACACTGAAGCTTTCTTT.

The CDR3 here is CASTLGQGPSYGYTF. DNA for the CDR3: TGTGCCAGCACCCTAGGTCAGGGCCCCAGCTATGGCTACACCTTC. J is TRBJ1-2 and V is TRBV6-5; D is perhaps TRBD1 (5 bases). The CDR3 totals 15 residues. Germline V lookup: CDR1 MNHEY, CDR2 SVGAGI. V was pared by 7 bases and J by 4 bases, with 19 bases between.